The 11 T cell receptor beta chains below come from one sample, sequenced in a study of T cell repertoires in ileal Crohn's disease. Method: immunoSEQ multiplex PCR; TCRdb's copy keeps in-frame clones and lacks some. The repertoire consists of 2,600 or so clones, with 70% to 80% occurring once and the leading ten covering 16%. Sequenced sample: ileal tissue. These receptors all come from an adult with Crohn's disease.

The V call is TRBV5-8, the J call TRBJ2-2, with 8 bases lining up with TRBD1. V lost 4 bases to trimming and J lost 9 bases; unmatched junction nucleotides: 11. There are 15 residues in the CDR3. CDR1 and CDR2 (germline): SGHTS, YDEGEE. The CDR3 bases are TGTGCCAGCAGCCCGCCGGGACAGGATTATCGGGAGCTGTTTTTT. It is translated as CASSPPGQDYRELFF.

This clone turned up a few times. The rearrangement joins TRBV18 to TRBJ1-1; D might be TRBD1 (5 bases). The CDR3 totals 16 residues. The germline V gene encodes CDR1 KGHSH and CDR2 LQKENI. The V end was cut by 5 bases, the J end by 2 bases, with 18 bases between. The CDR3 DNA reads as TGTGCCAGCTCAGGGGGTGGAGGGCTACGAAACACTGAAGCTTTCTTT. It specifies CASSGGGGLRNTEAFF.

The V and J genes are TRBV5-6 and TRBJ1-1, with TRBD1 matching 7 bases. Germline V gene sequence: CDR1 SGHDT, CDR2 YYEEEE. The length of the CDR3 is 15 residues. J gave up 1 base and V 4 bases, and 7 bases lay outside the gene matches. The CDR3: CASSLRQGRNTEAFF. The CDR3, as DNA: TGTGCCAGCAGCCTGAGACAGGGCCGGAACACTGAAGCTTTCTTT.

V gene TRBV27 combines with J gene TRBJ2-7, with TRBD2 as a possible D gene (6 bases). Per germline, CDR1 MNHEY and CDR2 SMNVEV (reference sequence). The V end was cut by 6 bases, the J end by 1 base, with 16 bases between. The CDR3 is 15 residues long. CDR3 loop: CASSRLGGRSYEQYV. CDR3 nucleotide sequence: TGTGCCAGCAGCCGACTGGGGGGTAGGTCCTACGAGCAGTACGTC.

This sequence joins TRBV5-4 and TRBJ2-2; TRBD1 matches 9 bases. Germline values: CDR1 SGHNT, CDR2 YYREEE (reference sequence). Germline trimming cut 5 bases from V and 5 bases from J; bases unmatched to any gene: 10. CDR3 size: 16 residues. CDR3: CASRWGDRATTGELFF. CDR3 nucleotides: TGTGCCAGCAGATGGGGGGACAGGGCTACGACCGGGGAGCTGTTTTTT.

This clone appeared a few times. The V and J genes are TRBV10-2 and TRBJ1-2, with 7 bases identical to TRBD1. The junction had 11 bases not matched to a gene; V was cut back by 6 bases and J by 4 bases. CDR3 size: 15 residues. CDR1 and CDR2 (germline): WSHSY, SAAADI. The CDR3 protein is CASRPGQEQLYGYTF. The CDR3 DNA sequence: TGCGCCAGCAGGCCCGGACAGGAACAACTCTATGGCTACACCTTC.

By frequency in the sample, this clone is large (0.1 to 1%). The V and J genes are TRBV13 and TRBJ2-2; the D gene is possibly TRBD1 (5 bases). The CDR3 spans 14 residues. Germline V gene sequence: CDR1 PRHDT, CDR2 FYEKMQ (reference sequence). V shed 1 base and J shed 6 bases, with 9 bases lying between them. In DNA, the CDR3 is TGTGCCAGCAGCTTAGAACAGGCTTCCGGGGAGCTGTTTTTT. Amino acid sequence: CASSLEQASGELFF.

The chain links TRBV6-1 to TRBJ2-7, with 8 bases aligning to TRBD1. Unmatched junction bases numbered 9, after V lost 6 bases and J lost 2 bases. The CDR3 is made up of 15 amino acids. Germline CDR1 is MNHNS and CDR2 is SASEGT. This CDR3 reads CASSLRTGSAYEQYV. The DNA for the CDR3 is TGTGCCAGCAGCCTCAGGACAGGGTCGGCCTACGAGCAGTACGTC.

The chain combines TRBV27 with TRBJ2-5, with unresolved D. The CDR3 runs 15 residues. The germline gives CDR1 MNHEY, CDR2 SMNVEV (reference sequence). V was shortened by 1 base and J by 2 bases, with 11 bases between the two germline ends. CDR3 sequence reads: CASSLFSGLQETQYF. The CDR3, as DNA: TGTGCCAGCAGTTTATTCTCTGGGCTGCAAGAGACCCAGTACTTC.

The chain is built from TRBV7-9 and TRBJ2-2; 8 positions agree with TRBD1. CDR1 is SEHNR, CDR2 FQNEAQ, per germline (reference sequence). The V gene end was trimmed by 3 bases and the J gene end by 6 bases; junction bases not matched to a gene: 9. The CDR3 runs to 16 residues. CDR3: CASSFNVQGAPGELFF. Here the CDR3 DNA reads TGTGCCAGCAGCTTTAATGTCCAGGGGGCTCCCGGGGAGCTGTTTTTT.

V and J are TRBV9 and TRBJ2-7; 7 nucleotides line up with TRBD1. Germline V gene sequence: CDR1 SGDLS, CDR2 YYNGEE. Losses at the gene ends were 3 bases for V and 2 bases for J; bases not matched to a gene: 8. The CDR3 runs to 15 residues. The CDR3 region is CASSDRQGWAYEQYF. DNA for the CDR3: TGTGCCAGCAGCGACCGACAGGGTTGGGCCTACGAGCAGTACTTC.